This TCR beta chain was recorded in a study of blood T cell repertoires in COVID-19. Individuals aged roughly 18 to 95 years were recruited from about two dozen US areas. Which cohort a participant joined came from the clinical history participants gave. Two negative PCRs, clearance, or symptom resolution had been documented for recovered Cohort 3 donors. As originally analysed: Nucleated cell number was recorded as an estimate derived from reference gene primer amplification. Clones were sequenced by immunoSEQ multiplex PCR, and TCRdb holds only the in-frame ones, with some missing. The V and J calls and clone size were taken over from that table, and D and trimming were inferred from the DNA. Of under 250,000 clones listed, roughly 80% are singletons. This CDR3 spans 15 amino acids. Trimming left V 3 bases short and J 6 bases short, with 14 bases between. From germline, CDR1 is SGHAT and CDR2 FQNNGV.

The TCR sequence derives from a man aged 60-69 years who had recovered from COVID-19. The sample comprised PBMCs or T cells enriched from blood (not recorded which). V is TRBV11-2 and J is TRBJ2-2, with a tentative D call TRBD1 (6 bases). The CDR3 protein is CASSFHREQAGELFF. The DNA of the CDR3 is TGTGCCAGCAGCTTCCACAGGGAGCAGGCCGGGGAGCTGTTTTTT.